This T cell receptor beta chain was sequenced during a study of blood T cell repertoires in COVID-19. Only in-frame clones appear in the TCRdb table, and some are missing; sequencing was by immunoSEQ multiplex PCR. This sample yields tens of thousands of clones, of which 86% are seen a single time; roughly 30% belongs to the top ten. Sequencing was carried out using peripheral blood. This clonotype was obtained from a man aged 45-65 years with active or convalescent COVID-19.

The CDR3 reads CASSSATGETTIYF. DNA for the CDR3: TGTGCCAGCAGCTCGGCGACAGGGGAGACCACCATATATTTT. The chain recombines TRBV5-5 with TRBJ1-3; 8 bases agree with TRBD1. The CDR3 length is 14 residues. V lost 3 bases, J lost 9 bases, and 8 bases stayed unmatched. The germline CDR1 and CDR2 sequences are SGHKS and YYEKEE (reference sequence).